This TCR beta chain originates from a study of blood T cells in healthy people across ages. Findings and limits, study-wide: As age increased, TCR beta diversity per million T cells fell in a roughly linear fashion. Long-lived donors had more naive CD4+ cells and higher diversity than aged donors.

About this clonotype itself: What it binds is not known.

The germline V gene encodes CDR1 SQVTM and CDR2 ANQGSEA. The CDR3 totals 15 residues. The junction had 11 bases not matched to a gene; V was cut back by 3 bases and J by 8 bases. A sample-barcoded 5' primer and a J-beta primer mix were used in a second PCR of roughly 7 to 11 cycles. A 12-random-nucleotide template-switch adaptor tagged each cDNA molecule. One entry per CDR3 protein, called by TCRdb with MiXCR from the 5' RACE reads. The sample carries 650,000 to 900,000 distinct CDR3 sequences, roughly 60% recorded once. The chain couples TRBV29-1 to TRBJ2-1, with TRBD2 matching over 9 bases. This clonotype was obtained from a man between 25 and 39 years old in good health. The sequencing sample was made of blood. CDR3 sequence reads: CSVDRRGGGLHEQFF. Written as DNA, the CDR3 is TGCAGCGTTGACCGGCGGGGGGGCGGATTACATGAGCAGTTCTTC.